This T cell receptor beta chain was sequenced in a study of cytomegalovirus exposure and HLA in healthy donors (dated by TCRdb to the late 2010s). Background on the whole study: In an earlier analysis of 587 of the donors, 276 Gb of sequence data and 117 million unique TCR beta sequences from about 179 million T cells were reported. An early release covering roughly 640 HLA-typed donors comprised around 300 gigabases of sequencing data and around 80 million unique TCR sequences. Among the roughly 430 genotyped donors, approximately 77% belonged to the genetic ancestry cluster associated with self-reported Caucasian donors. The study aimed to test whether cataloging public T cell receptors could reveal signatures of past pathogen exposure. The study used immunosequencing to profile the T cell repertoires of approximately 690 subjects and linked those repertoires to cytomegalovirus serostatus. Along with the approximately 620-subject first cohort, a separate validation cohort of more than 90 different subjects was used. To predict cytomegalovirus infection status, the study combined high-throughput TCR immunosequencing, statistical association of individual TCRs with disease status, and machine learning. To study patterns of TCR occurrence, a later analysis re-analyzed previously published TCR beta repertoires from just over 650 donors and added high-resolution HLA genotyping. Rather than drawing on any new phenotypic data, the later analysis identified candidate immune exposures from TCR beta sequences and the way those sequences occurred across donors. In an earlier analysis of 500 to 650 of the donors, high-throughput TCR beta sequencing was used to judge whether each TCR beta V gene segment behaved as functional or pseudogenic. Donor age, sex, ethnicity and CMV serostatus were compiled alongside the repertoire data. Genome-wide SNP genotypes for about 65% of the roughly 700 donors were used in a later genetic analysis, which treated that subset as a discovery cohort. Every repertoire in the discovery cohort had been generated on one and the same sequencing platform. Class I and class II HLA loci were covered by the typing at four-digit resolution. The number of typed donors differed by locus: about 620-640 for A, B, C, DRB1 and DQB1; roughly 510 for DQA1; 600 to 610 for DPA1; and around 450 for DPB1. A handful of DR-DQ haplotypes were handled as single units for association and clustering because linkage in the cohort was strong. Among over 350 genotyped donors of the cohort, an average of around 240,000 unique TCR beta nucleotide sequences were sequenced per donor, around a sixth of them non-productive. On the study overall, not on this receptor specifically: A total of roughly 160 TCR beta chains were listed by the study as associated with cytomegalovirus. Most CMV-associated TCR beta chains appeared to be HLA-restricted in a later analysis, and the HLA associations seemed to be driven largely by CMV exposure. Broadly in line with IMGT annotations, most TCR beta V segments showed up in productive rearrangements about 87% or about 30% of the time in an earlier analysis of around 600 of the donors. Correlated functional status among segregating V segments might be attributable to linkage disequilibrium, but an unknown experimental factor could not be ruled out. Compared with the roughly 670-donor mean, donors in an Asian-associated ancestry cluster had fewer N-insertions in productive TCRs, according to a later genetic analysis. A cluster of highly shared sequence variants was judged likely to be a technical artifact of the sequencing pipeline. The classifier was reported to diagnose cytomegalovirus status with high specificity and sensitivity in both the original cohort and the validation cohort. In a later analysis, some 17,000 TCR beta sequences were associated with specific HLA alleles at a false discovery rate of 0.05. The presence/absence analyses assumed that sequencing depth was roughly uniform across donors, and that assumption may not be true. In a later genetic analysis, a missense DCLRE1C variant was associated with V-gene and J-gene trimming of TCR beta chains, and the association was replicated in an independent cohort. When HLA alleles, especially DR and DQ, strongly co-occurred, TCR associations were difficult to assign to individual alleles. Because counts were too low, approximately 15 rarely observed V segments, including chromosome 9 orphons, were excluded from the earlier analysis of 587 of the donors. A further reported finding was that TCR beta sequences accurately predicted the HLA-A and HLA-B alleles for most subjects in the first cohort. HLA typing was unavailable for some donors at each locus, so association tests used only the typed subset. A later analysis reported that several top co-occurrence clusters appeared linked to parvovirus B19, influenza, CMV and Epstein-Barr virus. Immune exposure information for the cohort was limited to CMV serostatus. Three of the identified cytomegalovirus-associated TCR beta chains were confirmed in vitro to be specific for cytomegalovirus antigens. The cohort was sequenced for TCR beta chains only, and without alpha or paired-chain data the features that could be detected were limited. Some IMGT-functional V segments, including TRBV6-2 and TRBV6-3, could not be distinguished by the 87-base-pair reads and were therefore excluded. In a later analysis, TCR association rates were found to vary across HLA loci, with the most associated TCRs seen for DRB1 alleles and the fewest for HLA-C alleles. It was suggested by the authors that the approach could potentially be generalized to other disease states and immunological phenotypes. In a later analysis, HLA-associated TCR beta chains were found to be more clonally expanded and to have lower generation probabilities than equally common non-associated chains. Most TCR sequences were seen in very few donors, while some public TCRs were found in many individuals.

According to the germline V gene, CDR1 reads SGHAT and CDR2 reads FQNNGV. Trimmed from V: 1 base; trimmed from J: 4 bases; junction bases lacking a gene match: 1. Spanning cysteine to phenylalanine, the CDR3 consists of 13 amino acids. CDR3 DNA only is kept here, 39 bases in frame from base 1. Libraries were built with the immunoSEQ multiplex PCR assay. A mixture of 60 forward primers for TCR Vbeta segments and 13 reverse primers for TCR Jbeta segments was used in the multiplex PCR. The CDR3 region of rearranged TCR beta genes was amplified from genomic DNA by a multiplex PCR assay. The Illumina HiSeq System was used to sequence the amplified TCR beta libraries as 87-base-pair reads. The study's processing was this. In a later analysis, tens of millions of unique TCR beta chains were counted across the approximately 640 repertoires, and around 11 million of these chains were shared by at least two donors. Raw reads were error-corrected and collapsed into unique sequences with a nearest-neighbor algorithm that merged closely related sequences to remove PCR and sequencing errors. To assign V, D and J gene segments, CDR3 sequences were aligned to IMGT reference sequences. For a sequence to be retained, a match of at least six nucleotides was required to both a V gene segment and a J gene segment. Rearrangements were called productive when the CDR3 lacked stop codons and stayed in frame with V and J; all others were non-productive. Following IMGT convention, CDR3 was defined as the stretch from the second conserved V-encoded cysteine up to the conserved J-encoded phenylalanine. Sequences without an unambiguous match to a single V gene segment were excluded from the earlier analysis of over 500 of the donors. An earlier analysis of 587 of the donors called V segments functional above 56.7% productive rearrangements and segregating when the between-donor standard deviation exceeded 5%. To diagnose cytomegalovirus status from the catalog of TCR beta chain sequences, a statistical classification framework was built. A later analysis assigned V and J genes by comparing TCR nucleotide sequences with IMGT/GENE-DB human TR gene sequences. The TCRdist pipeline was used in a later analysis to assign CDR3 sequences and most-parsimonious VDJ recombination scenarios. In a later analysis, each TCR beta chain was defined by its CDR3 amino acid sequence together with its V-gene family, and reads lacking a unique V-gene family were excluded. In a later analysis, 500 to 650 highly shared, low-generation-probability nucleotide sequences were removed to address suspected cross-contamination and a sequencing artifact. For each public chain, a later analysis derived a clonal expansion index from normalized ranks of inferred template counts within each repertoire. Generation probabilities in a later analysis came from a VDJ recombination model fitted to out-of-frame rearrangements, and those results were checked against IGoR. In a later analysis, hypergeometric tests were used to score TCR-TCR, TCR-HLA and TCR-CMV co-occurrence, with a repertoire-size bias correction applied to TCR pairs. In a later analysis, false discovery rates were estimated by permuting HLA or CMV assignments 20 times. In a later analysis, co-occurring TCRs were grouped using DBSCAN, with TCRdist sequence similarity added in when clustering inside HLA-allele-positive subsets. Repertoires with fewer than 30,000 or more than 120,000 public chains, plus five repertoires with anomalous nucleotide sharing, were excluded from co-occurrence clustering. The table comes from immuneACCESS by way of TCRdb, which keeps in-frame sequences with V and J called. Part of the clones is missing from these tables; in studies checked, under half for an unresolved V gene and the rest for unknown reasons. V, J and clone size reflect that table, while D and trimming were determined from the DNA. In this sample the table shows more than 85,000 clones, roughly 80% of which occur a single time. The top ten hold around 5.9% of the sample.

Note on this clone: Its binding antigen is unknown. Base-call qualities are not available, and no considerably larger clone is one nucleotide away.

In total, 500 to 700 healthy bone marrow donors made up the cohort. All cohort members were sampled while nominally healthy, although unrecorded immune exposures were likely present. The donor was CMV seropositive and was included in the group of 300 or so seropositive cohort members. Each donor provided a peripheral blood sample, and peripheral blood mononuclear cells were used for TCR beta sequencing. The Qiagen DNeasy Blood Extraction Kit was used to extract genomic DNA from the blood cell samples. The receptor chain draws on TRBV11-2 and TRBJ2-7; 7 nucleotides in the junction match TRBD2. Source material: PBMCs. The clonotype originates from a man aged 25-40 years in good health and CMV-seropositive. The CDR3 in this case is CASSLGGGYEQYF. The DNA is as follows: TGTGCCAGCAGCTTAGGGGGGGGGTACGAGCAGTACTTC.